The 25 T cell receptor beta chains in this list originate from one sample, sequenced in a study of response to subunit inactivated influenza vaccine. One entry per CDR3 protein results from TCRdb running MiXCR on the RT-PCR reads. This table has about 700,000 distinct CDR3 sequences, over 11% appearing once. The specimen comprised PBMCs from blood, sampled around two weeks before vaccination. The receptors here all came from a man aged 45-60 years who received an inactivated influenza vaccine.

The rearrangement joins TRBV7-9 to TRBJ1-4; D not resolved. The germline gives CDR1 SEHNR, CDR2 FQNEAQ (reference sequence). The ends were cut back, 0 bases at V and 7 bases at J, with 12 bases in the middle. This CDR3 spans 15 amino acids. This CDR3 is CASSLAPLDGEKLFF. For the CDR3, the DNA is TGTGCCAGCAGCTTAGCGCCATTGGACGGTGAAAAACTGTTTTTT.

This clonotype was seen only a few times. The rearrangement uses TRBV4-1 and TRBJ2-3; the D gene is possibly TRBD1 (6 bases). The CDR3 consists of 18 residues. Germline V gives CDR1 MGHRA, CDR2 YSYEKL. V dropped 1 base and J dropped 0 bases, with 17 bases sitting between them. The CDR3 coding sequence is TGCGCCAGCAGCCAAGGGGCCGCATTGGGGGCCAGCACAGATACGCAGTATTTT. Its translation is CASSQGAALGASTDTQYF.

Only a few counts were recorded for this clonotype. The chain is built from TRBV7-9 and TRBJ2-5, with TRBD1 as a possible D gene (5 bases). V lost 6 bases and J 2 bases, leaving 13 bases between the germline ends. Germline assignment: CDR1 SEHNR and CDR2 FQNEAQ (reference sequence). The CDR3 contains 14 residues. The CDR3 DNA sequence: TGTGCCAGCAGAACAACAGGCGGTCAAGAGACCCAGTACTTC. Translated, it gives CASRTTGGQETQYF.

In its sample, this clonotype was seen a few times. This chain connects TRBV20-1 to TRBJ1-1; D ambiguous. Trimming took 7 bases from V and 0 from J, leaving 6 bases between them. The CDR3 is 11 amino acids. CDR1 is DFQATT, CDR2 SNEGSKA, per germline (reference sequence). The CDR3 bases are TGCAGTGGAATCATGAACACTGAAGCTTTCTTT. This encodes CSGIMNTEAFF.

This rearrangement joins TRBV6-1 to TRBJ2-5, with D possibly matching TRBD2 (7 bases). Trimming removed 6 bases from V and 4 bases from J, with 18 bases in between. This CDR3 region has 15 residues. Germline lookup yields CDR1 MNHNS and CDR2 SASEGT. CDR3 amino acids: CASRRSSGGGETQYF. The CDR3 region has the DNA TGTGCCAGCAGACGGTCTAGCGGAGGGGGAGAGACCCAGTACTTC.

This clonotype was picked up many times. V gene TRBV4-2 combines with J gene TRBJ2-7, with 8 bases that match TRBD2. Losses at the gene ends were 1 base for V and 4 bases for J; bases not matched to a gene: 6. Germline V gene lookup returns CDR1 LGHNA and CDR2 YNFKEQ. The CDR3 covers 15 residues. CDR3 in DNA: TGTGCCAGCAGCCAAGGTTTAGCGGGGTATTACGAGCAGTACTTC. Protein sequence: CASSQGLAGYYEQYF.

V usage is TRBV4-2 and J usage is TRBJ2-7; D unresolved. Per germline, CDR1 LGHNA and CDR2 YNFKEQ. The CDR3 has 13 amino acids. V was pared by 3 bases and J by 5 bases, with 11 bases between. The CDR3 coding sequence is TGTGCCAGCAGCCACGGGCTCAGCGACGAGCAGTACTTC. Its translation: CASSHGLSDEQYF.

In this sample, this clonotype turned up a few times. V usage is TRBV20-1 and J usage is TRBJ2-3; 8 bases are a match to TRBD2. Germline trimming cut 6 bases from V and 4 bases from J; bases unmatched to any gene: 12. CDR1 and CDR2 (germline): DFQATT, SNEGSKA (reference sequence). This CDR3 is built from 15 residues. CDR3 residues: CSATDMREAADTQYF. The CDR3, as DNA: TGCAGTGCCACCGACATGCGGGAGGCTGCAGATACGCAGTATTTT.

Points on this clonotype: A much larger clone lies a single base off, so this may be a read error. The chain uses TRBV20-1 and TRBJ2-3, with D unclear. The V end was cut by 3 bases, the J end by 1 base, with 8 bases between. The CDR3 spans 13 residues. Germline loops: CDR1 DFQATT, CDR2 SNEGSKA (reference sequence). The CDR3 region has the DNA TGCAGTGCTAGGCCAGAAGGCACAGATACGCAGTATTTT. It translates to CSARPEGTDTQYF.

This clonotype was recorded at least ten times. The rearrangement joins TRBV4-3 to TRBJ1-1, with D unresolved. The V gene lost 2 bases and the J gene lost 1 base, with 23 bases spanning the gap. The CDR3 loop spans 19 amino acids. Germline V gene lookup returns CDR1 LGHNA and CDR2 YSLEER. In DNA form, the CDR3 reads TGCGCCAGCAGCCAATGTGTCGCATCGACTGGAGACCAGAACACTGAAGCTTTCTTT. It is translated as CASSQCVASTGDQNTEAFF.

The genes are TRBV4-3 and TRBJ2-5; 8 bases fit TRBD2. The germline V gene has CDR1 LGHNA and CDR2 YSLEER. V trimming: 1 base; J trimming: 5 bases; junction bases outside the gene matches: 3. The CDR3 loop spans 14 amino acids. DNA for the CDR3: TGCGCCAGCAGCCAAGGACTAGCGTTCGAGACCCAGTACTTC. Translating it yields CASSQGLAFETQYF.

This clonotype was counted ten times or more. CDR3 loop: CSDRRTNYGYTF. The CDR3 nucleotides are TGCAGTGACAGACGGACTAACTATGGCTACACCTTC. The chain uses TRBV20-1 and TRBJ1-2; D unclear. This CDR3 is 12 amino acids long. Germline loops: CDR1 DFQATT, CDR2 SNEGSKA (reference sequence). V was shortened by 7 bases and J by 0 bases, with 9 bases between the two germline ends.

This clonotype has more than one count but fewer than ten. This rearrangement joins TRBV7-9 to TRBJ1-6; 7 nucleotides align to TRBD1. After removal of 1 base from V and 7 bases from J, the junction contained 4 bases not matched to a gene. Germline CDR1 SEHNR, CDR2 FQNEAQ (reference sequence). The CDR3 covers 15 residues. CDR3 DNA: TGTGCCAGCAGCTTAGAGTGGACAGGAAATTCACCCCTCCACTTT. It codes for CASSLEWTGNSPLHF.

A word on this clonotype: This may be a read error: a much more frequent sequence differs by one nucleotide. Here the CDR3 omits its conserved ending phenylalanine or tryptophan, so a read error is the likely source. The chain employs TRBV11-2 and TRBJ2-5; 11 positions match TRBD2. After removal of 11 bases from V and 5 bases from J, the junction contained 13 bases not matched to a gene. Germline CDR1 SGHAT, CDR2 FQNNGV. This CDR3 has 15 residues. This CDR3 reads CASKRGTSGGETQYY. The CDR3, as DNA: TGTGCCTCAAAGAGGGGGACTAGCGGAGGGGAGACCCAGTACTAC.

The rearrangement uses TRBV7-9 and TRBJ1-1, with D possibly being TRBD1 (5 bases). The length of the CDR3 is 12 residues. Germline V CDR1 and CDR2: SEHNR, FQNEAQ (reference sequence). The CDR3 nucleotides read TGTGCTCAGGCAGGGCTGGGCACTGAAGCTTTCTTT. Amino acid sequence: CAQAGLGTEAFF.

The gene calls are TRBV5-5 and TRBJ2-7; no definite D call. V lost 2 bases, J lost 2 bases, and 11 bases lay in between. CDR3 size: 14 residues. CDR1 is SGHKS, CDR2 YYEKEE, per germline (reference sequence). CDR3 nucleotides: TGTGCCAGCAGCTTTGGCGGTTCGGCCTACGAGCAGTACTTC. Its protein is CASSFGGSAYEQYF.

This clonotype appeared a few times. The genes are TRBV7-2 and TRBJ2-1; 11 bases are a match to TRBD1. Looked up from germline, CDR1 is SGHTA and CDR2 is FQGNSA. Trimming took 5 bases from V and 4 from J; bases not matched to a gene: 10. The CDR3 runs to 17 residues. The CDR3 nucleotides read TGTGCCAGCAGCGGTTTAGGCGGGACAGGGGGATACAATGAGCAGTTCTTC. This encodes CASSGLGGTGGYNEQFF.

This clonotype has more than one count but fewer than ten. The V call is TRBV14, the J call TRBJ2-1, with 8 bases aligning to TRBD2. The germline gives CDR1 SGHDN, CDR2 FVKESK. The CDR3 covers 16 residues. The trim removed 1 base at V and 6 bases at J, leaving 8 bases unmatched. The CDR3 is CASSQAVGRGGNEQFF. The CDR3 region has the DNA TGTGCCAGCAGCCAAGCGGTGGGACGGGGGGGCAATGAGCAGTTCTTC.

This clonotype has only a few counts. The rearrangement joins TRBV11-2 to TRBJ2-1; 10 bases map to TRBD2. The CDR3 sequence is 19 residues long. Unmatched junction bases numbered 13, after V lost 3 bases and J lost 2 bases. Germline-derived CDR1 and CDR2 are SGHAT and FQNNGV. The CDR3 DNA reads TGTGCCAGCAGCTTGTGGAGACCTACTAGCGGGGAGACCTACAATGAGCAGTTCTTC. This sequence encodes CASSLWRPTSGETYNEQFF.

This chain connects TRBV4-2 to TRBJ2-2; 9 positions match TRBD1. In germline, CDR1 is LGHNA, CDR2 YNFKEQ. The CDR3 contains 18 residues. J was trimmed by 7 bases and V by 0 bases; bases with no gene match: 12. Written as DNA, the CDR3 is TGTGCCAGCAGCCAAGAAGTTATGGACAGGGGAAAAATCGGGGAGCTGTTTTTT. Protein product: CASSQEVMDRGKIGELFF.

This clonotype occurred a few times. This CDR3 reads CSALSGALQFF. In DNA form, the CDR3 reads TGCAGTGCCCTTTCGGGAGCGCTGCAGTTCTTC. This chain joins TRBV20-1 and TRBJ2-1; possible D gene TRBD2, 6 bases. This CDR3 contains 11 residues. V lost 6 bases and J 12 bases, leaving 15 bases between the germline ends. CDR1 and CDR2 from the germline V gene are DFQATT and SNEGSKA (reference sequence).

The chain couples TRBV6-2 or TRBV6-3 to TRBJ2-1, with D tentatively TRBD1 or TRBD2 (6 bases each). This CDR3 has 15 residues. The germline V gene encodes CDR1 MNHEY and CDR2 SVGEGT. Deletions cut 6 bases from V and 5 bases from J, with 17 bases between. CDR3 nucleotides: TGTGCCAGCAGACTTACCCCGAGGGGGGACAATGAGCAGTTCTTC. Protein: CASRLTPRGDNEQFF.

The rearrangement links TRBV18 to TRBJ2-1; 12 nucleotides align to TRBD2. Germline assignment: CDR1 KGHSH and CDR2 LQKENI. J gave up 9 bases and V 3 bases, and 9 bases lay outside the gene matches. The CDR3 loop spans 16 amino acids. CDR3 nucleotides: TGTGCCAGCTCACCCAAAGGACTAGCGGGGACGAGTGAGCAGTTCTTC. It translates to CASSPKGLAGTSEQFF.

This clonotype occurred many times. The genes are TRBV24-1 and TRBJ2-1; D unresolved. Trimming stripped 2 bases from V and 5 bases from J, with 9 bases between. Germline V gene lookup returns CDR1 KGHDR and CDR2 SFDVKD. The CDR3 length is 14 residues. CDR3: CATSDYPVDNEQFF. The CDR3 DNA is TGTGCCACCAGTGATTATCCCGTGGACAATGAGCAGTTCTTC.

This clonotype was observed once. The chain carries TRBV7-3 and TRBJ2-1, with D uncertain. V shed 2 bases and J shed 8 bases, with 13 bases lying between them. The CDR3 contains 14 residues. The germline V gene encodes CDR1 SGHTA and CDR2 FQGTGA. For the CDR3, the DNA is TGTGCCAGCAGCTTAGCTCGATTGGGCTATGAGCAGTTCTTC. Its translation is CASSLARLGYEQFF.